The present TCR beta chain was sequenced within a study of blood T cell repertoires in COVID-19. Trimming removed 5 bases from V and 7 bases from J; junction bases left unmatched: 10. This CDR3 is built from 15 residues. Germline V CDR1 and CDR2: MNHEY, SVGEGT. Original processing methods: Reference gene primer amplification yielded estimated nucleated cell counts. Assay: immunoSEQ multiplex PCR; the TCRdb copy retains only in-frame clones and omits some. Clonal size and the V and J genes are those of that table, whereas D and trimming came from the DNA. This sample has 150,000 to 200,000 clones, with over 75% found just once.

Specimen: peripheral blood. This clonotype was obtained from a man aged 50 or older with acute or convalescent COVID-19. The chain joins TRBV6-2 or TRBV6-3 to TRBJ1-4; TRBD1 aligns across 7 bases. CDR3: CASSDGQELGEKLFF. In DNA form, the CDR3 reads TGTGCCAGCAGTGACGGACAGGAGCTTGGTGAAAAACTGTTTTTT.